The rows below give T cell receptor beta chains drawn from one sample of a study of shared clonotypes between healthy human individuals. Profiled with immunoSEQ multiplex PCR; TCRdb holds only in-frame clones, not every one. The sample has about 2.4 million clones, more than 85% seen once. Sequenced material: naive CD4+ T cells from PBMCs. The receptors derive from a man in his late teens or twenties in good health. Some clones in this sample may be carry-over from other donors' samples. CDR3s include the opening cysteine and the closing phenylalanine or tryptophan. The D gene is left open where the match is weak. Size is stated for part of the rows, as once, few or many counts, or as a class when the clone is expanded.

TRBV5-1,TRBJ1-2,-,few,CASSQGLNYGYTF,TGCGCCAGCAGCCAGGGACTTAACTATGGCTACACCTTC
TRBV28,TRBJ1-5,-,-,CATTITTVAQHF,TGTGCCACCACCATCACGACGGTAGCCCAGCATTTT
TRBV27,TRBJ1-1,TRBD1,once,CASSPSGRGRGNTEAFF,TGTGCCAGCAGCCCTAGCGGCAGGGGGCGCGGGAACACTGAAGCTTTCTTT
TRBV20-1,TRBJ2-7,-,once,CSAWQFYEQYF,TGCAGTGCCTGGCAGTTCTACGAGCAGTACTTC
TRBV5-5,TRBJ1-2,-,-,CASSLPGYGYTF,TGTGCCAGCAGCTTGCCGGGCTATGGCTACACCTTC
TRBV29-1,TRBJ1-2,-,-,CSVGVSGFGYTF,TGCAGCGTTGGCGTATCGGGGTTTGGCTACACCTTC
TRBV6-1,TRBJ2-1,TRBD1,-,CASSELGQGAGEQFF,TGTGCCAGCAGTGAGCTGGGGCAGGGGGCGGGTGAGCAGTTCTTC
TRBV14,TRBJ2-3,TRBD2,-,CASSQGAGATSQDPDTQYF,TGTGCCAGCAGCCAAGGAGCGGGAGCCACCAGTCAGGATCCAGATACGCAGTATTTT
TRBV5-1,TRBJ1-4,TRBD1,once,CASRMTGANEKLFF,TGCGCCAGCCGCATGACAGGGGCGAATGAAAAACTGTTTTTT
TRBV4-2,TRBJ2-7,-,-,CASSQERGYEQYF,TGTGCCAGCAGCCAAGAAAGGGGCTACGAGCAGTACTTC
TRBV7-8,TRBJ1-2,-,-,CASSGHRRVNYGYTF,TGTGCCAGCAGCGGCCACAGGCGGGTTAACTATGGCTACACCTTC
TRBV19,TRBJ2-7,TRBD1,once,CASSRIYRQGATYEQYF,TGTGCCAGTAGTCGAATATATCGGCAGGGGGCAACTTACGAGCAGTACTTC
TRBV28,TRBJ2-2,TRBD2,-,CASSSGLAGAGNTGELFF,TGTGCCAGCAGTTCCGGACTAGCGGGAGCGGGGAACACCGGGGAGCTGTTTTTT
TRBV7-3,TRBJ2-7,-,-,CASSLTPGGSYEQYF,TGTGCCAGCAGCTTAACCCCTGGGGGCAGCTACGAGCAGTACTTC
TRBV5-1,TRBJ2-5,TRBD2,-,CASSLFLAGEETQYF,TGCGCCAGCAGCTTGTTTCTAGCGGGAGAGGAGACCCAGTACTTC
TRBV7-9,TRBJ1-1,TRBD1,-,CASSPRGQGNTEAFF,TGTGCCAGCAGCCCTAGGGGACAGGGGAACACTGAAGCTTTCTTT
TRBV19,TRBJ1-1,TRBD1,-,CASRDRMNTEAFF,TGTGCCAGCCGGGACAGGATGAACACTGAAGCTTTCTTT
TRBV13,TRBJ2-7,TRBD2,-,CASSLVAGGFPYEQYF,TGTGCCAGCAGCTTAGTTGCGGGAGGGTTCCCCTACGAGCAGTACTTC
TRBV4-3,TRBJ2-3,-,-,CASSQDRSTDTQYF,TGCGCCAGCAGCCAAGATAGAAGCACAGATACGCAGTATTTT
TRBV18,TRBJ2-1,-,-,CASSPPSSEQFF,TGTGCCAGCTCACCCCCCTCGAGTGAGCAGTTCTTC
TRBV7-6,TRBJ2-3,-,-,CASSSLGTDTQYF,TGTGCCAGCAGCTCCCTAGGTACAGATACGCAGTATTTT
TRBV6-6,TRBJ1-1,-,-,CASSYPGPDGGEAFF,TGTGCCAGCAGTTACCCGGGACCGGACGGGGGTGAAGCTTTCTTT
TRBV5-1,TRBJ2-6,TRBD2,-,CASSPGLARGANVLTF,TGCGCCAGCAGCCCGGGACTAGCGAGAGGGGCCAACGTCCTGACTTTC
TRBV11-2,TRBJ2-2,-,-,CASSFITVTGELFF,TGTGCCAGCAGCTTTATCACGGTCACCGGGGAGCTGTTTTTT
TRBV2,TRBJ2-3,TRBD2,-,CASSGWREAGTDTQYF,TGTGCCAGCAGTGGGTGGCGGGAGGCCGGCACAGATACGCAGTATTTT
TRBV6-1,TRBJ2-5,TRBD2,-,CATGRGLAGVETQYF,TGTGCCACCGGCCGCGGGCTAGCGGGGGTAGAGACCCAGTACTTC
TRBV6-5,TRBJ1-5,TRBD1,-,CASSRTGSSQPQHF,TGTGCCAGCAGTAGGACAGGGTCAAGTCAGCCCCAGCATTTT
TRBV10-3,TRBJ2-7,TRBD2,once,CAISGLAGGRGEQYF,TGTGCCATCAGTGGGCTAGCGGGGGGACGAGGCGAGCAGTACTTC
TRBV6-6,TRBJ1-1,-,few,CASSYSMGAEAFF,TGTGCCAGCAGTTACTCGATGGGGGCTGAAGCTTTCTTT
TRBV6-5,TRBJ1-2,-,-,CASSTRGGHGYTF,TGTGCCAGCAGTACACGGGGCGGGCATGGCTACACCTTC
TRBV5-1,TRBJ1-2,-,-,CARFILGYTF,TGCGCCCGGTTTATCTTGGGCTACACCTTC
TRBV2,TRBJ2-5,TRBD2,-,CASSYSGSSRETQYF,TGTGCCAGCAGCTATAGCGGGAGTAGTAGGGAGACCCAGTACTTC
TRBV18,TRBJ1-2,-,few,CASSPREIYGYTF,TGTGCCAGCTCACCCCGAGAAATCTATGGCTACACCTTC
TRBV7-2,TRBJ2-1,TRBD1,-,CASSSNRDRGRNEQFF,TGTGCCAGCAGCTCTAATCGGGACAGGGGCAGGAATGAGCAGTTCTTC
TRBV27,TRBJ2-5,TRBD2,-,CASSFRGGETQYF,TGTGCCAGCAGTTTCCGGGGAGGGGAGACCCAGTACTTC
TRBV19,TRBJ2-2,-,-,CASSRETANTGELFF,TGTGCCAGTAGTCGTGAGACAGCGAACACCGGGGAGCTGTTTTTT
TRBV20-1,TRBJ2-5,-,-,CSASEEAQYF,TGCAGTGCTAGCGAAGAGGCCCAGTACTTC
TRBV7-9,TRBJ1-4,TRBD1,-,CASSLSQGANEKLFF,TGTGCCAGCAGCTTATCGCAGGGGGCGAATGAAAAACTGTTTTTT
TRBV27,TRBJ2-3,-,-,CASTSLAASTDTQYF,TGTGCCAGCACCTCCTTAGCGGCTAGCACAGATACGCAGTATTTT
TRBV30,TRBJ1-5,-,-,CACTDNHSNQPQHF,TGTGCCTGCACAGACAACCATAGCAATCAGCCCCAGCATTTT
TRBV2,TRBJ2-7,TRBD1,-,CASSILDRGYEQYF,TGTGCCAGCAGCATCCTTGACAGGGGCTACGAGCAGTACTTC
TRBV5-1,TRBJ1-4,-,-,CASNTGALNEKLFF,TGCGCCAGCAATACCGGGGCCCTTAATGAAAAACTGTTTTTT
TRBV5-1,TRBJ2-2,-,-,CASSPGDIGELFF,TGCGCCAGCAGCCCCGGGGACATCGGGGAGCTGTTTTTT
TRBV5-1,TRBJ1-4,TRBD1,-,CASSSLTGGGGEKLFF,TGCGCCAGCAGCTCTCTTACAGGGGGCGGCGGGGAAAAACTGTTTTTT
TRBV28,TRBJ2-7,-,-,CASSSSSRYSYEQYF,TGTGCCAGCAGTTCCTCCTCGAGGTACTCCTACGAGCAGTACTTC